These 11 T cell receptor beta chains came from one sample sequenced in a study of T cells in Graves' hyperthyroidism and ophthalmopathy. Amplified TCR beta CDR3 regions came from RNA transcripts. Primed by the HTBI set, a first-round RT-PCR was run on the TCR CDR3. TCRdb reprocessed the multiplex PCR reads with MiXCR, giving one entry per CDR3 protein. The sample includes 95,000 to 110,000 distinct CDR3 sequences, 40% to 50% seen only once; the top ten take roughly 24%. Sequenced material: blood. All receptors come from a man aged 35-49 years with Graves' hyperthyroidism.

At least ten counts were recorded for this clonotype. The chain combines TRBV7-6 with TRBJ2-1; TRBD2 agrees at 12 bases. CDR3 length: 17 amino acids. CDR1 and CDR2 (germline): SGHVS, FNYEAQ. The V and J ends lost 5 bases and 8 bases, in that order; junction bases with no gene match: 13. Here the CDR3 DNA reads TGTGCCAGCAGCCCACAATACGGACTAGCGGGAATGGATGAGCAGTTCTTC. Translating gives CASSPQYGLAGMDEQFF.

A note on this clonotype: One junction end does not reproduce the germline sequence, and a read error may be involved. The rearrangement uses TRBV29-1 and TRBJ1-1, with no clear D. The CDR3 loop spans 13 amino acids. Germline values: CDR1 SQVTM, CDR2 ANQGSEA. CDR3 residues: CSGCLGQNTEALF. The CDR3 bases are TGCAGCGGGTGCTTAGGGCAGAACACCGAAGCTCTCTTT.

A remark on this clonotype: It may be a read error: a sequence one base away is much more abundant. This chain uses TRBV6-5 with TRBJ2-7; 9 nucleotides match TRBD2. Trimming removed 6 bases from V and 3 bases from J; junction bases left unmatched: 9. The germline V gene encodes CDR1 MNHEY and CDR2 SVGAGI. The CDR3 is made up of 15 amino acids. The CDR3 is CASRGSGGSFYEQYF. CDR3 nucleotide sequence: TGTGCCAGCAGGGGGAGCGGGGGGAGCTTCTACGAGCAGTACTTC.

In regard to this clonotype: A read error may produce the germline difference seen at one junction end. The J gene is TRBJ1-1, the V gene TRBV6-5; D may be TRBD1 (5 bases). The CDR3 has 15 residues. CDR1 and CDR2 from the germline V gene are MNHEY and SVGAGI. CDR3 residues: CATLRDGGMNTEACF. The DNA for the CDR3 is TGTGCCACCCTCCGGGACGGCGGGATGAACACGGAAGCTTGCTTT.

The chain couples TRBV11-2 to TRBJ2-5; D possibly corresponds to TRBD2 (5 bases). Between the trimmed V and J ends, which lost 5 bases and 3 bases, there was a span of 7 bases. The CDR3 contains 12 residues. Germline V gene sequence: CDR1 SGHAT, CDR2 FQNNGV. CDR3 nucleotides: TGTGCCAGCAGCACCGGGGAAGAGACCCAGTACTTC. It is translated as CASSTGEETQYF.

This clonotype showed up many times. The CDR3 DNA reads TGCGCCAGCAGCTTGAGTAGGGATACGCAGTATTTT. Its translation is CASSLSRDTQYF. The rearrangement links TRBV5-1 to TRBJ2-3, with D uncertain. V was pared by 1 base and J by 6 bases, with 6 bases between. Germline V gene lookup returns CDR1 SGHRS and CDR2 YFSETQ. CDR3 length: 12 amino acids. Together with reference TRBV5-1 and TRBJ2-3, the CDR3 gives the full variable domain: KAGVTQTPRYLIKTRGQQVTLSCSPISGHRSVSWYQQTPGQGLQFLFEYFSETQRNKGNFPGRFSGRQFSNSRSEMNVSTLELGDSALYLCASSLSRDTQYFGPGTRLTVL.

The V gene is TRBV10-3, the J gene TRBJ2-7, with TRBD1 matching over 7 bases. The ends lost 3 bases at V and 0 bases at J; junction bases unmatched: 8. The germline gives CDR1 ENHRY, CDR2 SYGVKD. There are 16 residues in the CDR3. The CDR3: CAISDPRWDSSYEQYF. CDR3 nucleotides: TGTGCCATCAGTGACCCCAGGTGGGACAGCTCCTACGAGCAGTACTTC.

There are many counts of this clonotype. A single base separates this from a much larger clone, so it may be a read error. The chain employs TRBV7-9 and TRBJ1-6; 8 bases are shared with TRBD1. CDR3 length: 14 amino acids. After removal of 1 base from V and 11 bases from J, the junction contained 4 bases not matched to a gene. Per germline, CDR1 SEHNR and CDR2 FQNEAQ (reference sequence). The CDR3 sequence: CASSLGQGAPPLHF. CDR3 nucleotide sequence: TGTGCCAGCAGCTTAGGTCAGGGGGCTCCACCCCTCCACTTT.

The genes are TRBV3-1 and TRBJ2-3; D is unclear. This CDR3 is 14 amino acids long. Germline V lookup: CDR1 LGHDT, CDR2 YNNKEL (reference sequence). Trimming removed 4 bases from V and 6 bases from J, with 14 bases in between. The CDR3 protein is CASSPLLRSDTQYF. CDR3 DNA: TGTGCCAGCAGCCCCTTACTCAGGTCCGATACGCAGTATTTT.

The CDR3, as DNA: TGTGCCACCAGTGAACGACGACAGGGACGACGGGCCGGGGAGCTGTTTTTT. Encoded protein: CATSERRQGRRAGELFF. J is TRBJ2-2 and V is TRBV24-1; 7 bases are shared with TRBD1. Per germline, CDR1 KGHDR and CDR2 SFDVKD. V lost 4 bases and J lost 6; bases outside the gene matches: 13. The CDR3 has 17 residues.

About this clonotype: Germline is not matched at one junction end, which may reflect a read error. This chain connects TRBV29-1 to TRBJ1-5; D perhaps matches TRBD1 (5 bases). This CDR3 comprises 13 residues. Germline CDR1 is SQVTM and CDR2 is ANQGSEA. The CDR3 DNA is TGTGCCTGGAGGGGCAGGTTGAATCAGCACCAGCATTTT. It yields the protein CAWRGRLNQHQHF.